These 3 T cell receptor beta chains originate from one sample sequenced in a study of OX40 agonist ivuxolimab in advanced cancers. Libraries were prepared by immunoSEQ multiplex PCR; TCRdb keeps only in-frame clonotypes and omits some of them. The sample carries around 63,000 clones, roughly nine tenths recorded once. The sample consisted of CD4+ or CD8+ T cells sorted from blood, taken in a trial of the OX40 agonist ivuxolimab. The receptors stem from an adult with an advanced solid tumor such as melanoma, head and neck, liver or kidney cancer.

This clone was observed once. The CDR3 sequence: CASSLFPDQETQYF. In nucleotides, the CDR3 is TGTGCCAGCAGCTTATTCCCAGACCAAGAGACCCAGTACTTC. The rearrangement uses TRBV7-7 and TRBJ2-5, with no clear D. CDR1 is SSHAT, CDR2 FNYEAQ, per germline (reference sequence). The ends were cut back, 2 bases at V and 0 bases at J, with 7 bases in the middle. The CDR3 extends over 14 amino acids.

Remarks on this clone: Other DNA sequences in this sample translate to the same CDR3. The genes are TRBV7-2 and TRBJ2-3, with D tentatively TRBD2 (6 bases). Germline assignment: CDR1 SGHTA and CDR2 FQGNSA. The CDR3 extends over 14 amino acids. Trimming left V 5 bases short and J 3 bases short, with 12 bases between. CDR3 in amino acids: CASSRVGGTDTQYF. CDR3 in DNA: TGTGCCAGCAGCCGAGTGGGGGGAACAGATACGCAGTATTTT.

This chain uses TRBV28 with TRBJ1-2; 9 nucleotides match TRBD1. Trimming cost V 6 bases and J 7 bases; bases outside gene matches: 9. The CDR3 is made up of 14 amino acids. Germline V gene data show CDR1 as MDHEN and CDR2 as SYDVKM. The CDR3 protein is CASSLTGGASGYTF. The CDR3 bases are TGTGCCAGCAGCCTCACAGGGGGCGCAAGTGGCTACACCTTC.